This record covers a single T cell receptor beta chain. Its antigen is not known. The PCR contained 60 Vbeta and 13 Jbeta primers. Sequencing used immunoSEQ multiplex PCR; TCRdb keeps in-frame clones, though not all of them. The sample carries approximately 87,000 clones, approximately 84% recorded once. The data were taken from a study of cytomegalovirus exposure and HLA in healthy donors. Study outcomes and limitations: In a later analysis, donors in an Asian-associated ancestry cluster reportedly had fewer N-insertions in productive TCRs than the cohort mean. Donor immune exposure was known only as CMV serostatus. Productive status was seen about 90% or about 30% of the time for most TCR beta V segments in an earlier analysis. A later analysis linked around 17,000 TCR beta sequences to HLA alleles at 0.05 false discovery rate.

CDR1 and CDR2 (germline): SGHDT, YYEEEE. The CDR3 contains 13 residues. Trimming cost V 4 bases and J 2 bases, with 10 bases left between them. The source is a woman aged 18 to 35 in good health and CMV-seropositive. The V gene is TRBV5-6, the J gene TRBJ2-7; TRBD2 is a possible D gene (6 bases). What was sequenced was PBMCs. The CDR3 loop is CASSDGRTYEQYF. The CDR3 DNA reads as TGTGCCAGCAGCGACGGGAGAACCTACGAGCAGTACTTC. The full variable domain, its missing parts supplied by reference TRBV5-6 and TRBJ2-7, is DAGVTQSPTHLIKTRGQQVTLRCSPKSGHDTVSWYQQALGQGPQFIFQYYEEEERQRGNFPDRFSGHQFPNYSSELNVNALLLGDSALYLCASSDGRTYEQYFGPGTRLTVT.